The 4 T cell receptor beta chains listed next were all sequenced from one sample in a study of blood T cell repertoires in COVID-19 (dated by TCRdb to the early 2020s). Library preparation employed the immunoSEQ multiplex PCR assay. This is the immuneACCESS table as TCRdb keeps it, with only in-frame sequences that have V and J called. A part of the clones is gone; compared with another copy, unresolved V genes explain less than half, and the rest is unexplained. Within this sample are approximately 99,000 clones, with roughly 88% of them counted one time only. The ten most abundant clones make up approximately 2.5% of the sample. Sequencing was done on a sample of peripheral blood. All receptors come from a human donor in a cohort sampled during active COVID-19.

This clone was recorded once. The chain joins TRBV19 to TRBJ1-1, with D possibly TRBD1 on 5 matching bases. V lost 0 bases and J lost 8, with 10 bases in between. Germline-derived CDR1 and CDR2 are LNHDA and SQIVND (reference sequence). This CDR3 region has 13 residues. In DNA form, the CDR3 reads TGTGCCAGTAGTATAGATACGGAGGGGGAAGCTTTCTTT. Translated, it gives CASSIDTEGEAFF.

CDR3 bases: TGTGCCAGCAGGGGGACAGGCGTCCCGACTGAAGCTTTCTTT. Amino acid sequence: CASRGTGVPTEAFF. The chain uses TRBV7-9 and TRBJ1-1; 8 bases map to TRBD1. Per the germline V gene, CDR1 is SEHNR and CDR2 is FQNEAQ (reference sequence). This CDR3 is 14 amino acids long. Losses at the gene ends were 6 bases for V and 5 bases for J; bases not matched to a gene: 8.

This chain links TRBV3-1 (or the pseudogene TRBV3-2) with TRBJ1-2; 7 bases are shared with TRBD1. Germline trimming cut 2 bases from V and 8 bases from J; bases unmatched to any gene: 5. This CDR3 spans 13 amino acids. In germline, CDR1 is LGHDT, CDR2 YNNKEL (reference sequence). CDR3 residues: CASSQNRGGGYTF. CDR3 DNA sequence: TGTGCCAGCAGCCAAAACAGGGGTGGAGGCTACACCTTC.

V gene TRBV28 combines with J gene TRBJ2-2; TRBD1 matches at 10 bases. The germline V gene encodes CDR1 MDHEN and CDR2 SYDVKM. The CDR3 covers 15 residues. After removal of 6 bases from V and 6 bases from J, the junction contained 7 bases not matched to a gene. The DNA of the CDR3 is TGTGCCAGCAGGTTCGGGACAGGGGTGGCCGGGGAGCTGTTTTTT. Its protein is CASRFGTGVAGELFF. Full variable domain (missing parts from reference TRBV28 and TRBJ2-2): DVKVTQSSRYLVKRTGEKVFLECVQDMDHENMFWYRQDPGLGLRLIYFSYDVKMKEKGDIPEGYSVSREKKERFSLILESASTNQTSMYLCASRFGTGVAGELFFGEGSRLTVL.